This entry lists 7 T cell receptor beta chains sequenced from one sample in a study of cytomegalovirus exposure and HLA in healthy donors. Amplification used 60 Vbeta primers and 13 Jbeta primers. Produced via immunoSEQ multiplex PCR; TCRdb's table is partial and in-frame only. The data show about 160,000 clones, roughly 80% seen once. The material sequenced was PBMCs. Receptors originate from a male donor in good health and CMV-seropositive.

This chain links TRBV19 with TRBJ1-5, with 8 positions matching TRBD1. The CDR3 spans 16 residues. Germline loops: CDR1 LNHDA, CDR2 SQIVND (reference sequence). J was trimmed by 1 base and V by 8 bases; bases with no gene match: 10. DNA of the CDR3: TGTGCCAGTCGTTGGACAGGGAAACAAAGCAATCAGCCCCAGCATTTT. Protein sequence: CASRWTGKQSNQPQHF.

This sequence joins TRBV11-2 and TRBJ2-7, with TRBD1 matching 7 bases. Germline CDR1 SGHAT, CDR2 FQNNGV. Losses at the gene ends were 5 bases for V and 0 bases for J; bases not matched to a gene: 10. The CDR3 loop spans 16 amino acids. The CDR3: CASSLLPGQSSYEQYF. The CDR3 bases are TGTGCCAGCAGCCTCCTTCCGGGACAGTCCTCCTACGAGCAGTACTTC.

The chain carries TRBV27 and TRBJ1-1; 8 bases are a match to TRBD1. Looked up from germline, CDR1 is MNHEY and CDR2 is SMNVEV (reference sequence). The CDR3 consists of 14 residues. Unmatched junction bases numbered 3, after V lost 2 bases and J lost 4 bases. Here the CDR3 DNA reads TGTGCCAGCAGTTTAAGGACAGGGCGCACTGAAGCTTTCTTT. Translating it yields CASSLRTGRTEAFF.

This clone was picked up one time. The chain combines TRBV30 with TRBJ1-1; D not resolved. V was trimmed by 1 base and J by 1 base, leaving 10 bases between them. This CDR3 is 14 amino acids long. Germline V gene data show CDR1 as GTSNPN and CDR2 as SVGIG (reference sequence). The CDR3 is CAWSAVPRNTEAFF. In nucleotides, the CDR3 is TGTGCCTGGAGTGCCGTACCGAGGAACACTGAAGCTTTCTTT.

V and J are TRBV10-2 and TRBJ2-5; 10 bases align to TRBD2. Germline assignment: CDR1 WSHSY and CDR2 SAAADI. V lost 0 bases and J lost 7; bases outside the gene matches: 14. This CDR3 comprises 18 residues. The CDR3 nucleotides are TGCGCCAGCAGTGAGTCGATATCGTCAGCGGGAGGGCCGGGGACCCAGTACTTC. Translated, it gives CASSESISSAGGPGTQYF.

The chain is built from TRBV7-2 and TRBJ2-7, with 14 bases that match TRBD2. The germline CDR1 and CDR2 sequences are SGHTA and FQGNSA. CDR3 size: 17 residues. J gave up 5 bases and V 4 bases, and 10 bases lay outside the gene matches. CDR3 coding DNA: TGTGCCAGCAGCTCCGAAAGGACTAGCGGGAGGCCCCACGAGCAGTACTTC. Protein sequence: CASSSERTSGRPHEQYF.

The genes are TRBV7-2 and TRBJ2-5; the D gene is possibly TRBD2 (5 bases). Germline V CDR1 and CDR2: SGHTA, FQGNSA. CDR3 length: 12 residues. V was cut by 5 bases and J by 7 bases, with 11 bases left in between. The CDR3 DNA reads as TGTGCCAGCAGCCACGGGATCGGGACCCAGTACTTC. Amino acids: CASSHGIGTQYF. Using reference TRBV7-2 and TRBJ2-5 for the parts outside the CDR3, the full variable domain is GAGVSQSPSNKVTEKGKDVELRCDPISGHTALYWYRQSLGQGLEFLIYFQGNSAPDKSGLPSDRFSAERTGGSVSTLTIQRTQQEDSAVYLCASSHGIGTQYFGPGTRLLVL.